The 4 T cell receptor beta chains presented below share a single source sample, sequenced in a study of long-term antiretroviral therapy in people with HIV. They ran version v3.0 of the immunoSEQ assay at survey level. Sequencing used immunoSEQ multiplex PCR; TCRdb keeps in-frame clones, though not all of them. Seen here are about 35,000 clones, approximately 85% observed once, and the top ten hold over 9.5%. Specimen: unsorted PBMCs, collected 2.2 years after starting antiretroviral therapy. The receptors were sampled from a man in his late teens or twenties with HIV.

This clone has only one observation. This sequence joins TRBV14 and TRBJ1-2, with D unresolved. Germline V gene lookup returns CDR1 SGHDN and CDR2 FVKESK. V was cut by 3 bases and J by 7 bases, with 9 bases left in between. The CDR3 is 12 amino acids. CDR3 protein: CASSQAGGGYTF. CDR3 bases: TGTGCCAGCAGCCAGGCAGGTGGTGGCTACACCTTC.

The chain links TRBV28 to TRBJ2-7, with TRBD1 matching 8 bases. The V and J ends lost 6 bases and 5 bases, in that order; junction bases with no gene match: 6. Germline V gene sequence: CDR1 MDHEN, CDR2 SYDVKM. The CDR3 spans 13 residues. Here the CDR3 DNA reads TGTGCCAGCAGCCGGACAGGGTTCGACGAGCAGTACTTC. Residues: CASSRTGFDEQYF.

J is TRBJ2-1 and V is TRBV5-8, with D perhaps TRBD1 (5 bases). The CDR3 is 15 amino acids. Germline CDR1 is SGHTS and CDR2 is YDEGEE. V was shortened by 0 bases and J by 0 bases, with 7 bases between the two germline ends. The chain's CDR3 is CASSLGQGSYNEQFF. In DNA, the CDR3 is TGTGCCAGCAGCTTGGGGCAGGGCTCCTACAATGAGCAGTTCTTC.

The CDR3 here is CASSSQGSEADTQYF. CDR3 DNA: TGTGCCAGCAGCTCTCAGGGGAGCGAGGCAGATACGCAGTATTTT. The V and J genes are TRBV9 and TRBJ2-3; D perhaps matches TRBD1 (6 bases). CDR1 is SGDLS and CDR2 is YYNGEE in the germline V gene. The CDR3 covers 15 residues. Between the trimmed V and J ends, which lost 4 bases and 4 bases, there was a span of 16 bases.